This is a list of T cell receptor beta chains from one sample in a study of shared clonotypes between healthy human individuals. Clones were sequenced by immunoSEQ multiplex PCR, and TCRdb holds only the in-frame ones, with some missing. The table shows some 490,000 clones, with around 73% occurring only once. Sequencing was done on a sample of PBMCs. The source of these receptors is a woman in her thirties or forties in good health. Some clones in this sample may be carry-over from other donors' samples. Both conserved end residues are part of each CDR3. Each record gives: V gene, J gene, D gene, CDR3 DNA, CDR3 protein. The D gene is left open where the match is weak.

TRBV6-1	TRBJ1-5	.	TGTGCCAGCAGGGCGATTGGGTGGTATCAGCCCCAGCATTTT	CASRAIGWYQPQHF
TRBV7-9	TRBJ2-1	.	TGTGCCAGCACCCTTCTGGTTGGTGGCTCCTACAATGAGCAGTTCTTC	CASTLLVGGSYNEQFF
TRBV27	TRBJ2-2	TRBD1	TGTGCCAGCACTCAAAGGGTGGGACAGGGCTTGGTAGGGGAGCTGTTTTTT	CASTQRVGQGLVGELFF
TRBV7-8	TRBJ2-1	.	TGTGCCAGCAGCCCCTCTACTAGTTTCAATGAGCAGTTCTTC	CASSPSTSFNEQFF
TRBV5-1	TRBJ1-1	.	TGCGCCAGCAGCTCAACTCCGGGACCCAGGAACACTGAAGCTTTCTTT	CASSSTPGPRNTEAFF
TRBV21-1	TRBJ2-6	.	TGTGCCAGCAGCAAATTCCGGGACAGGGGTTCCATCTCTGGGGCCAACGTCCTGACTTTC	CASSKFRDRGSISGANVLTF
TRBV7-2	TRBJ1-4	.	TGTGCCAGCAGCTTAAAGTCAGCTGCAACTAATGAAAAACTGTTTTTT	CASSLKSAATNEKLFF
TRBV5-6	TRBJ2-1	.	TGTGCCAGCAGCTTGGCTGGCTACAATAAGCAGTTCTTC	CASSLAGYNKQFF
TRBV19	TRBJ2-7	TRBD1	TGTGCCAGTAGTACTACCGGGACAGGGGACGAGCAGTACTTC	CASSTTGTGDEQYF
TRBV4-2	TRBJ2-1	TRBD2	TGTGCCAGCAGCCGAGAAACTAGCGGGGAGTACAATGAGCAGTTCTTC	CASSRETSGEYNEQFF
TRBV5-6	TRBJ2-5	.	TGTGCCAGCAGCCCTGGCAGGATGAGCCAAGAGACCCAGTACTTC	CASSPGRMSQETQYF
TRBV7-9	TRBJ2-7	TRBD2	TGTGCCAGCAGCTTAGTCGCGGGAGGGCCTTGGTCCTACGAGCAGTACTTC	CASSLVAGGPWSYEQYF
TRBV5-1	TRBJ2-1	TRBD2	TGCGCCAGCAGCCCCACTAGCGGGAGTAGTATCGTCGACCAGTTCTTC	CASSPTSGSSIVDQFF
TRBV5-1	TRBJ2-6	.	TGCGCCAGCAGCTTGGGTCCGGTCTCTGGGGCCAACGTCCTGACTTTC	CASSLGPVSGANVLTF
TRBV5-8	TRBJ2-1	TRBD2	TGTGCCAGCAGCTTCACGCGGGAGGGAGGAGAGCAGTTCTTC	CASSFTREGGEQFF
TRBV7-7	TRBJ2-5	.	TGTGCCAGCAGCCCCAGCGTGGGGGAGACCCAGTACTTC	CASSPSVGETQYF
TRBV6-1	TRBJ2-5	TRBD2	TGTGCCAGCAGTAGCGGGAGGGCTCAGGAGACCCAGTACTTC	CASSSGRAQETQYF
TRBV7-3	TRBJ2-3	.	TGTGCCAGCAGCTCGGAGGGGGGTCGCACAGATACGCAGTATTTT	CASSSEGGRTDTQYF
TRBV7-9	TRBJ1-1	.	TGTGCCAGCAGCCCCCGGATCACTGAAGCTTTCTTT	CASSPRITEAFF
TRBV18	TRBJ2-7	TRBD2	TGTGCCAGCTCACCGGGACTAGCGGAATCCGAGCAGTGCTTC	CASSPGLAESEQCF
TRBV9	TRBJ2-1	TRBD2	TGTGCCAGCAGCGTAGGGACTAGCGGGAGGAGGACCTACAATGAGCAGTTCTTC	CASSVGTSGRRTYNEQFF
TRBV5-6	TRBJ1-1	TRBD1	TGTGCCAGCAGCTTCGGGACAGGGGGACTATACACTGAAGCTTTCTTT	CASSFGTGGLYTEAFF
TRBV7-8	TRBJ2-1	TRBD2	TGTGCCAGCAGCAACTTTGGGGGGGGCTACAATGAGCAGTTCTTC	CASSNFGGGYNEQFF